This is a list of T cell receptor beta chains from one sample in a study of cytomegalovirus exposure and HLA in healthy donors. Using immunoSEQ multiplex PCR, the repertoire was profiled, and TCRdb retains in-frame clones only, with some absent. This sample has some 120,000 clones, with 80% found just once. Sequencing was done on a sample of PBMCs. The receptor set was obtained from a man aged 40-55 years in good health and CMV-seronegative. The CDR3 runs from the conserved cysteine through the conserved F or W. A D gene is named only where the DNA matches it firmly. Clone size is not always given. Where it is, it says once, few, many or a class for expanded clones.

>NA|TRBV7-9|NA|TRBJ1-5
TGTGCCAGCAGCAACCATCTCCGGGGAGAATATAGCAATCAGCCCCAGCATTTT
CASSNHLRGEYSNQPQHF
>NA|TRBV10-2|TRBD1|TRBJ1-5
TGCGCCAGCAGTGAGGGGGACAGGGATAATCAGCCCCAGCATTTT
CASSEGDRDNQPQHF
>NA|TRBV5-1|TRBD1|TRBJ2-7
TGCGCCAGCAGCTCACAAGGACAGGGCCCCAGGGAGTACTTC
CASSSQGQGPREYF
>NA|TRBV6-5|NA|TRBJ1-2
TGTGCCAGCAGTACAGACAGGACTCAGACCTATGGCTACACCTTC
CASSTDRTQTYGYTF
>NA|TRBV6-5|TRBD1|TRBJ2-5
TGTGCCAGCAGCCTACAGGGGCCTCAAGAGACCCAGTACTTC
CASSLQGPQETQYF
>few|TRBV28|TRBD1|TRBJ1-1
TGTGCCAGCACGAATGACAGGGGAGTAGGCACTGAAGCTTTCTTT
CASTNDRGVGTEAFF
>NA|TRBV7-2|TRBD2|TRBJ2-7
TGTGCCAGCAGCTTAGTGGGGAGCGGGAGCGTCTACGAGCAGTACTTC
CASSLVGSGSVYEQYF
>NA|TRBV28|TRBD2|TRBJ2-5
TGTGCCAGCAGTGGTAGCGGGGGGGCCAGTGAGACCCAGTACTTC
CASSGSGGASETQYF
>NA|TRBV7-9|NA|TRBJ1-4
TGTGCCAGCAGCCTCCAGGGCCTAACTAATGAAAAACTGTTTTTT
CASSLQGLTNEKLFF
>NA|TRBV30|TRBD2|TRBJ2-1
TGTGCCTGGAGTGTATTGGTGAGACTAGCGGGGTCCTCCTACAATGAGCAGTTCTTC
CAWSVLVRLAGSSYNEQFF
>NA|TRBV6-1|NA|TRBJ2-7
TGTGCCAGCAGCCAGGACAGATCCTACGAGCAGTACTTC
CASSQDRSYEQYF
>NA|TRBV19|NA|TRBJ2-7
TGTGCCAGTAGTAGGGTGGGAGAGAGCTCCTACGAGCAGTACTTC
CASSRVGESSYEQYF
>few|TRBV27|NA|TRBJ2-7
TGTGCCAGCAGCGGAGGGACCTACTACGAGCAGTACTTC
CASSGGTYYEQYF
>NA|TRBV29-1|NA|TRBJ2-7
TGCAGCGCCCTCCAGAGGAACGAGCAGTACTTC
CSALQRNEQYF
>NA|TRBV10-3|TRBD1|TRBJ2-2
TGTGCCATCAGCCGACAGGGGGCTGACACCGGGGAGCTGTTTTTT
CAISRQGADTGELFF
>NA|TRBV6-6|NA|TRBJ1-4
TGTGCCAGCAGTCAGGGGACAACTAATGAAAAACTGTTTTTT
CASSQGTTNEKLFF
>NA|TRBV30|NA|TRBJ2-7
TGTGCCTGGAGGACAGCGTACGAGCAGTACTTC
CAWRTAYEQYF
>few|TRBV19|NA|TRBJ1-5
TGTGCCAGTAGTATTTTCCAGGATCAGCCCCAGCATTTT
CASSIFQDQPQHF